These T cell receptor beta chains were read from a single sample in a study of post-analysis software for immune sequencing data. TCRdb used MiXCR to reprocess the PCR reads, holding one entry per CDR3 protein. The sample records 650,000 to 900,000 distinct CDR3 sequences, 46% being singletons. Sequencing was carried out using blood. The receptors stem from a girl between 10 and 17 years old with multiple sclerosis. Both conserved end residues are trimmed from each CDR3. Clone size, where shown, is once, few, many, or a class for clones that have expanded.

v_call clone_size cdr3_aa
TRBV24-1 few ATSAVAGQGTQY
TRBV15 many ATRRGSSYNEQF
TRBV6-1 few ASSDRGLAGGLNEQF
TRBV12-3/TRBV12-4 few ASSLAGGNTGELF
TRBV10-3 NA AISGPTGEETQY
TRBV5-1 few ASSTNIASYEQY
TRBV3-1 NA ASSSLAAYNGQF
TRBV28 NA ASRLAGVGPGDTQY
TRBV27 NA ATSQERREQY
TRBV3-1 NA ASSQGTGALNEKLF
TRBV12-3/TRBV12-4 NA ASSFTGTDFNYGYT
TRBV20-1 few SALTSGRGGAYEQY
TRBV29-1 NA SVGALGIGPNGYT
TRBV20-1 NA SARDVATSSYEQY
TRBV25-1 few ASSDMNTEAF
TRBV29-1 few SVDGSGVRNGDTQY
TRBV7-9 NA ASSLLVGYT
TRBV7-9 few ASSLSPGSFQY
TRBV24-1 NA ATHDGNSNQPQH
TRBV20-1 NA SASGIKAKNIQY
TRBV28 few ASSRTVDVIALTYEQY
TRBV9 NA ASMGPLTGELF
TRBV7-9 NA ASSPPPRFGSEQF
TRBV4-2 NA ASSQDPGGTGSGWEQF
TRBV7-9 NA ASSLVGGSPETQY
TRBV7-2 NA ASSWASGRWDSYNEQY
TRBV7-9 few ASSSGGRGIYEQY
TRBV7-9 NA ASSPRPSSYEQY
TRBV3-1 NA ASSQGSVHGYT
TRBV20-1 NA SAAGTSGIGVKEQF
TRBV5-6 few ASSVDGSSNYGYT
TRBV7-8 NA ASSPSSSGRGNEQF
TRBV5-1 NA ASSPGTLNSYNEQF
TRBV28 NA ASSFGAGGKANEQF
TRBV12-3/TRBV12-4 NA ASSHSTLRAWGFYEQY
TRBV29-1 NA SARAGNEKLF
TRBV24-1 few ATSATGGSEQY
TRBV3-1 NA ASSRTGNPNQPQH
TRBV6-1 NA ASSAEQRDTYYEQY
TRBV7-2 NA ASSPRGPRTSGGYTDTQY
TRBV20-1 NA SASGTSGSHEQY
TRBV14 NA ASRIAGATELF
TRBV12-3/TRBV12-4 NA ASSLRGVYT
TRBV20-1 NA SAKTGYGYT
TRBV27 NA ASSRGRFTYEQY
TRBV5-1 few ASSPRGGEAF
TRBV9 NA ASSVGTEGSYNEQF
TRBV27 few ASSFTGVGDEQY
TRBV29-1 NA SVEGPRDLQETQY